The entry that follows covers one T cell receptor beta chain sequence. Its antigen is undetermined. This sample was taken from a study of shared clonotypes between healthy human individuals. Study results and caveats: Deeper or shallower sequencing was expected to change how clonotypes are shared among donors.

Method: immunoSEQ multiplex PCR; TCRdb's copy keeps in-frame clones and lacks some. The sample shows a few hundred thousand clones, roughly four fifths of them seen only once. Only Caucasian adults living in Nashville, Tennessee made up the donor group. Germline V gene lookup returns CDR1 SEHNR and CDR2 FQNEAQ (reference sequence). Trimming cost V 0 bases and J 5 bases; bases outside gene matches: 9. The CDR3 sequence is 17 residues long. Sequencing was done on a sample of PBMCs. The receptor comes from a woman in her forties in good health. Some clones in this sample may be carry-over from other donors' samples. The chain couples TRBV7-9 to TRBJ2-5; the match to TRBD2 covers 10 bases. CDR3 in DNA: TGTGCCAGCAGCTTAGCTCGTCTAGCGGGAGATCGGGAGACCCAGTACTTC. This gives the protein CASSLARLAGDRETQYF.